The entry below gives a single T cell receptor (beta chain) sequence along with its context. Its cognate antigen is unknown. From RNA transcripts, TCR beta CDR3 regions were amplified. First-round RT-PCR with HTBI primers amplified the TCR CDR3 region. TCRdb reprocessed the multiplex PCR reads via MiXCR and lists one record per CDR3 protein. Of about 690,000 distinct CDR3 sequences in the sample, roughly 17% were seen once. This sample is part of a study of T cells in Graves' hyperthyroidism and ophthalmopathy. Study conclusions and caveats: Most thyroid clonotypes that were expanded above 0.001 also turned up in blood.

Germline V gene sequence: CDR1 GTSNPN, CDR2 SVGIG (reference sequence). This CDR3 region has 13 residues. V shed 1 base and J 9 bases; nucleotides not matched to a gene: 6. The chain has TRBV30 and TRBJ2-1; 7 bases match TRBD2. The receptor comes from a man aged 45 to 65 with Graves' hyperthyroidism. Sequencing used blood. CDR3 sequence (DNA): TGTGCCTGGAGTGCGGGGGGATACCGTGAGCAGTTCTTC. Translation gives CAWSAGGYREQFF.